The clone carrying this TCR beta chain was seen just once. Its antigen remains unidentified. The PCR ran on 60 Vbeta and 13 Jbeta primers. Assay: immunoSEQ multiplex PCR; the TCRdb copy retains only in-frame clones and omits some. The sample records about 160,000 clones, roughly 82% being singletons. This specimen comes from a study of cytomegalovirus exposure and HLA in healthy donors. General study findings and limits: The study found most TCR sequences rare, yet found some public TCRs in many donors. Reports credit the classifier with highly specific, highly sensitive diagnosis of cytomegalovirus status.

In nominal health when sampled, donors likely had unrecorded immune exposures nonetheless. The trim removed 5 bases at V and 1 base at J, leaving 8 bases unmatched. CDR1 is LGHNA, CDR2 YSLEER, per germline. The CDR3 is 16 amino acids. The sample was PBMCs. The chain is built from TRBV4-3 and TRBJ2-3; 8 bases agree with TRBD2. The TCR sequence derives from a man aged 50-60 years in good health and CMV-seropositive. The CDR3 loop is CASSTKAGAGTDTQYF. As DNA, the CDR3 is TGCGCCAGCAGCACCAAAGCGGGAGCTGGCACAGATACGCAGTATTTT.